This TCR beta chain was identified during a study of shared clonotypes between healthy human individuals. V dropped 1 base and J dropped 5; count of bases not matched to a gene: 7. The V gene's germline CDR1 is SGHDT and CDR2 YYEEEE. The CDR3 is 15 amino acids. The data were produced by immunoSEQ multiplex PCR, yet TCRdb's version contains in-frame clones alone and is incomplete. The repertoire holds fewer than 1.6 million clones, with 98% as singletons. The J gene is TRBJ2-7, the V gene TRBV5-6; 9 bases map to TRBD1. Specimen: naive CD4+ T cells sorted from blood. Indicated subset: CD45RA+ positively selected. The clonotype was recovered from a man aged 30 to 39 in good health. The CDR3 DNA reads as TGTGCCAGCAGCTTGCTAGGGACAGGGTATGACGAGCAGTACTTC. Its translation is CASSLLGTGYDEQYF.